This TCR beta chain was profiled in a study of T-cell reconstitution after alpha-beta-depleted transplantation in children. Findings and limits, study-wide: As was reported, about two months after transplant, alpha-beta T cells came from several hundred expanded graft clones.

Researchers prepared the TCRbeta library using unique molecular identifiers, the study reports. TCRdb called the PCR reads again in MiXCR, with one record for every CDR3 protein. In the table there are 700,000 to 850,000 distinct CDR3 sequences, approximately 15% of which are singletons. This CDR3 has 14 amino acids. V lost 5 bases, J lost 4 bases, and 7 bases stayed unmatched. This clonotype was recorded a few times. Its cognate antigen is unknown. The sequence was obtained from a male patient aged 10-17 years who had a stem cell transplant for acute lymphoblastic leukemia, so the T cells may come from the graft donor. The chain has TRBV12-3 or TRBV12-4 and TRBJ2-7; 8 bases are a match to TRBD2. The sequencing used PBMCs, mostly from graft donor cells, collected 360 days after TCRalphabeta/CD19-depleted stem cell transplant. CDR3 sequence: CASSASGGEYEQYF. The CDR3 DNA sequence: TGTGCCAGCAGTGCGTCGGGAGGGGAATACGAGCAGTACTTC.